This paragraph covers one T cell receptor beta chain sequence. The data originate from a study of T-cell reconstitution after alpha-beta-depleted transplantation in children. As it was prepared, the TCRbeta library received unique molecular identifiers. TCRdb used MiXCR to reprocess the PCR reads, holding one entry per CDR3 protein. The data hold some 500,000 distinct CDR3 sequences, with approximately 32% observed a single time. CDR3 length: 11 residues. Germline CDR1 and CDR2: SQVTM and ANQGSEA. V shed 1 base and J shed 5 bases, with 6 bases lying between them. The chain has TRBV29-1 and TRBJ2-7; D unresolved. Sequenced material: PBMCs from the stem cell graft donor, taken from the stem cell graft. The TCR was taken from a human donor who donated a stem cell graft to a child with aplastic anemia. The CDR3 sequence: CSVEGPDEQYF. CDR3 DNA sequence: TGCAGCGTTGAAGGTCCCGACGAGCAGTACTTC.